The 23 T cell receptor beta chains given below trace back to one sample, sequenced in a study of shared clonotypes between healthy human individuals. This table comes from immunoSEQ multiplex PCR, and its TCRdb copy is limited to in-frame clones, with some not included. The table shows under 1,900,000 clones, with about 98.5% occurring only once. The sequencing sample was made of naive CD4+ T cells sorted from blood. Documented subset: CD45RA+ positively selected. The receptor source for this set is a man aged 30-40 years in good health.

V usage is TRBV6-1 and J usage is TRBJ2-5, with a weak D call TRBD2 (6 bases). The CDR3 runs to 11 residues. V dropped 8 bases and J dropped 7 bases, with 11 bases sitting between them. CDR1 MNHNS and CDR2 SASEGT come from the germline V gene. The CDR3: CASGSGGTQYF. The CDR3 DNA reads TGTGCCAGCGGTAGCGGAGGGACCCAGTACTTC.

About this clone: The same CDR3 also results from other DNA sequences found in this sample. This rearrangement joins TRBV27 to TRBJ2-7, with D perhaps given as TRBD1 or TRBD2 (5 bases each). CDR3 length equals 13 residues. From germline, CDR1 is MNHEY and CDR2 SMNVEV (reference sequence). Between the trimmed V and J ends, which lost 0 bases and 4 bases, there was a span of 7 bases. As DNA, the CDR3 is TGTGCCAGCAGTTTATCGAGGGGATACGAGCAGTACTTC. Protein: CASSLSRGYEQYF.

In the case of this clone: The identical CDR3 is also encoded by other nucleotide sequences in the sample. The chain is built from TRBV7-2 and TRBJ2-7; TRBD1 matches 11 bases. V lost 5 bases and J lost 4; bases outside the gene matches: 4. The CDR3 has 14 amino acids. Germline CDR1 and CDR2: SGHTA and FQGNSA. CDR3 sequence: CASSRTGGTYEQYF. In nucleotides, the CDR3 is TGTGCCAGCAGCCGGACAGGGGGCACATACGAGCAGTACTTC. The complete variable domain, with remaining parts taken from reference TRBV7-2 and TRBJ2-7, reads GAGVSQSPSNKVTEKGKDVELRCDPISGHTALYWYRQSLGQGLEFLIYFQGNSAPDKSGLPSDRFSAERTGGSVSTLTIQRTQQEDSAVYLCASSRTGGTYEQYFGPGTRLTVT.

The rearrangement joins TRBV4-1 to TRBJ2-3; no firm D call. V was clipped by 0 bases and J by 4 bases, with 8 bases between them. CDR3 length: 14 amino acids. Per germline, CDR1 MGHRA and CDR2 YSYEKL. In DNA, the CDR3 is TGCGCCAGCAGCCAAGAGATCGGCGCAGATACGCAGTATTTT. Its protein product is CASSQEIGADTQYF.

The chain employs TRBV2 and TRBJ2-7, with D possibly matching TRBD1 (5 bases). The V gene's germline CDR1 is SNHLY and CDR2 FYNNEI. The CDR3 runs 14 residues. Trimming stripped 7 bases from V and 2 bases from J, with 15 bases between. The DNA for the CDR3 is TGTGCCAGCACCTTCACACGGACAACCTACGAGCAGTACTTC. This encodes CASTFTRTTYEQYF.

The gene calls are TRBV7-9 and TRBJ2-7; the D gene is possibly TRBD2 (6 bases). Germline V gene lookup returns CDR1 SEHNR and CDR2 FQNEAQ (reference sequence). Trimming removed 2 bases at V and 0 bases at J, with 8 bases between. CDR3 length: 14 amino acids. CDR3 DNA sequence: TGTGCCAGCAGCTTACGGGAGAGCTCCTACGAGCAGTACTTC. It yields the protein CASSLRESSYEQYF.

The chain recombines TRBV6-1 with TRBJ2-5; TRBD2 matches at 7 bases. V trimming: 5 bases; J trimming: 3 bases; junction bases outside the gene matches: 9. The germline CDR1 and CDR2 sequences are MNHNS and SASEGT. The CDR3 runs 15 residues. Written as DNA, the CDR3 is TGTGCCAGCAGTTGGAGACTAGGGAGGGAAGAGACCCAGTACTTC. Residues: CASSWRLGREETQYF.

This chain joins TRBV5-1 and TRBJ1-3; D gene uncertain. The V and J ends lost 4 bases and 3 bases respectively, with 5 bases between them. Germline V gives CDR1 SGHRS, CDR2 YFSETQ. This CDR3 region has 12 residues. CDR3 sequence: CASSRDGNTIYF. Here the CDR3 DNA reads TGCGCCAGCAGCCGGGATGGAAACACCATATATTTT.

The V call is TRBV29-1, the J call TRBJ2-5; weak D call: TRBD1 (5 bases). Trimming cost V 6 bases and J 5 bases, with 10 bases left between them. The CDR3 has 11 residues. Looked up from germline, CDR1 is SQVTM and CDR2 is ANQGSEA. The CDR3 loop reads CSVQVPETQYF. Written as DNA, the CDR3 is TGCAGCGTACAGGTTCCGGAGACCCAGTACTTC.

Only one count was recorded for this clone. The chain couples TRBV7-8 to TRBJ2-7, with 9 positions matching TRBD2. Per the germline V gene, CDR1 is SGHVS and CDR2 is FQNEAQ. The junction had 3 bases not matched to a gene; V was cut back by 5 bases and J by 1 base. The CDR3 covers 14 residues. The CDR3 DNA follows: TGTGCCAGCAGCGCGCGGGAGGGATCCTACGAGCAGTACTTC. This codes for CASSAREGSYEQYF.

The chain combines TRBV19 with TRBJ2-2; 7 bases map to TRBD1. CDR3 length: 13 residues. J was trimmed by 9 bases and V by 5 bases; bases with no gene match: 6. Germline CDR1 reads LNHDA; CDR2 reads SQIVND (reference sequence). The CDR3 coding sequence is TGTGCCAGTAGTGTTGACAGGGTCCGGGAGCTGTTTTTT. Protein: CASSVDRVRELFF. The whole variable domain, remainder taken from reference TRBV19 and TRBJ2-2, is DGGITQSPKYLFRKEGQNVTLSCEQNLNHDAMYWYRQDPGQGLRLIYYSQIVNDFQKGDIAEGYSVSREKKESFPLTVTSAQKNPTAFYLCASSVDRVRELFFGEGSRLTVL.

The CDR3 DNA is TGTGCCACCGGTCCCGGGGATCGAAACACCATATATTTT. Translated, it gives CATGPGDRNTIYF. The chain is built from TRBV15 and TRBJ1-3; D unclear. Trimming removed 8 bases from V and 5 bases from J, with 13 bases in between. The germline CDR1 and CDR2 sequences are LNHNV and YYDKDF (reference sequence). The CDR3 extends over 13 amino acids. The full variable domain, completed using reference TRBV15 and TRBJ1-3, is DAMVIQNPRYQVTQFGKPVTLSCSQTLNHNVMYWYQQKSSQAPKLLFHYYDKDFNNEADTPDNFQSRRPNTSFCFLDIRSPGLGDTAMYLCATGPGDRNTIYFGEGSWLTVV.

V and J are TRBV28 and TRBJ2-5; possibly TRBD1 or TRBD2 for D (5 bases each). Trimming took 5 bases from V and 1 from J, leaving 14 bases between them. CDR3 size: 15 residues. CDR1 is MDHEN and CDR2 is SYDVKM in the germline V gene. CDR3 sequence (DNA): TGTGCCAGCAGTCCCATCTCCGGGGCCCAAGAGACCCAGTACTTC. This encodes CASSPISGAQETQYF.

The chain is built from TRBV28 and TRBJ1-4; no definite D call. The V end lost 7 bases, the J end lost 5 bases, and 11 bases lay between the germline ends. Germline CDR1 is MDHEN and CDR2 is SYDVKM. The CDR3 totals 13 residues. This CDR3 reads CASKVQRNEKLFF. In nucleotides, the CDR3 is TGTGCCAGCAAAGTACAGCGGAATGAAAAACTGTTTTTT.

The chain joins TRBV11-3 to TRBJ2-3, with D perhaps given as TRBD1 or TRBD2 (5 bases each). CDR3 length: 14 residues. Germline V gives CDR1 SGHNT, CDR2 YENEEA. V was cut by 5 bases and J by 2 bases, with 11 bases left in between. This CDR3 is CASSRDGTTDTQYF. The CDR3 nucleotides read TGTGCCAGCAGCCGGGACGGAACCACAGATACGCAGTATTTT.

The chain joins TRBV6-6 to TRBJ2-5, with D perhaps matching TRBD1 (6 bases). Between the trimmed V and J ends, which lost 2 bases and 5 bases, there was a span of 9 bases. CDR1 is MNHNY and CDR2 is SVGAGI in the germline V gene (reference sequence). This CDR3 region has 13 residues. The CDR3 nucleotides read TGTGCCAGCAGTTACGGACAGTCGGAGACCCAGTACTTC. It encodes CASSYGQSETQYF.

This clone showed up just once. The J gene is TRBJ2-3, the V gene TRBV10-3, with D possibly TRBD1 on 5 matching bases. V dropped 0 bases and J dropped 2 bases, with 9 bases sitting between them. The CDR3 extends over 15 amino acids. Germline assignment: CDR1 ENHRY and CDR2 SYGVKD. The CDR3 DNA follows: TGTGCCATCAGTGAGTCGGAGACAGCCACAGATACGCAGTATTTT. Encoded protein: CAISESETATDTQYF.

The J gene is TRBJ1-2, the V gene TRBV18; 8 bases are shared with TRBD1. The CDR3 loop spans 14 amino acids. The V gene's germline CDR1 is KGHSH and CDR2 LQKENI. J lost 12 bases, V lost 2 bases, and 11 bases had no gene match. CDR3 nucleotides: TGTGCCAGCTCACCAAGGGACAGGCCTAATAGTGACACCTTC. It specifies CASSPRDRPNSDTF.

The V call is TRBV18, the J call TRBJ2-1; 14 nucleotides align to TRBD2. Germline V gives CDR1 KGHSH, CDR2 LQKENI. The CDR3 extends over 17 amino acids. V lost 0 bases to trimming and J lost 5 bases; unmatched junction nucleotides: 3. Written as DNA, the CDR3 is TGTGCCAGCTCACCACCGGGGGGACTAGCGGGAGACAATGAGCAGTTCTTC. This gives the protein CASSPPGGLAGDNEQFF.

The V and J genes are TRBV7-2 and TRBJ2-1, with 16 bases lining up with TRBD2. The CDR3 consists of 16 residues. Germline assignment: CDR1 SGHTA and CDR2 FQGNSA. V lost 7 bases and J lost 9; bases outside the gene matches: 9. CDR3 bases: TGTGCCAGCACCCTCTTGGGACTAGCGGGAGGGCGTGAGCAGTTCTTC. Protein product: CASTLLGLAGGREQFF.

The chain carries TRBV7-8 and TRBJ2-7, with 11 nucleotides matching TRBD2. The CDR3 is 17 residues long. With V trimmed by 0 bases and J by 5 bases, 9 bases remained unmatched. CDR1 SGHVS and CDR2 FQNEAQ come from the germline V gene. CDR3 nucleotide sequence: TGTGCCAGCAGCTTAGCCTTACTAGCGGGAGTCAACGACGAGCAGTACTTC. Its protein product is CASSLALLAGVNDEQYF.

The chain employs TRBV7-8 and TRBJ2-7, with TRBD1 identical over 7 bases. Per the germline V gene, CDR1 is SGHVS and CDR2 is FQNEAQ. J gave up 3 bases and V 5 bases, and 7 bases lay outside the gene matches. This CDR3 has 14 residues. For the CDR3, the DNA is TGTGCCAGCAGCCGCCGGGACAGCCACTACGAGCAGTACTTC. This codes for CASSRRDSHYEQYF.

This clone was counted a single time. V is TRBV5-1 and J is TRBJ2-5; the D is unclear. With 4 bases removed from V and 5 bases from J, the gap between germline ends came to 18 bases. CDR3 length: 15 residues. Germline CDR1 SGHRS, CDR2 YFSETQ. The CDR3 nucleotides are TGCGCCAGCAGCCCTGGACGAACAGCAGCCGAGACCCAGTACTTC. It codes for CASSPGRTAAETQYF.